This T cell receptor beta chain derives from a study of shared clonotypes between healthy human individuals. Whole-study results and caveats: Rarefaction demonstrated incomplete sorted-subset sequencing despite large depth.

Germline V gives CDR1 SGHRS, CDR2 YFSETQ. Trimming removed 2 bases from V and 3 bases from J, with 8 bases in between. The CDR3 length is 13 residues. Note on this clone: What it binds is not known.

Deep-level assay runs were performed. Profiled with immunoSEQ multiplex PCR; TCRdb holds only in-frame clones, not every one. The top ten clones hold more than 0.9% of a sample with over a million clones, roughly 96% of them seen once. The gene calls are TRBV5-1 and TRBJ2-5; D not resolved. Material: naive CD4+ T cells sorted from blood. Indicated subset: CD45RA+ positively selected. The TCR comes from a young man in good health. In DNA, the CDR3 is TGCGCCAGCAGCTTCTCCCAGAAAGAGACCCAGTACTTC. Translating it yields CASSFSQKETQYF.